This passage covers 17 T cell receptor beta chains from one sample sequenced in a study of Ad26.COV2.S vaccination and SARS-CoV-2 variants. The table came from immunoSEQ multiplex PCR; TCRdb's copy has only in-frame clones and leaves some out. The repertoire holds hundreds of thousands of clones, with roughly 87% as singletons. Indicated treatment: about 20 received Ad26.COV2.S at low or high dose, single or two shots; 5 received placebo; per-sample allocation not given. Sampling occurred on day 63 after the first vaccine or placebo injection. The sequencing here drew on peripheral blood, taken in a trial of Ad26.COV2.S vaccine versus placebo. These receptors were obtained from a person between 18 and 59 years old who received the Ad26.COV2.S COVID-19 vaccine or a placebo.

The chain has TRBV6-5 and TRBJ2-2; D possibly matches TRBD1 or TRBD2 (6 bases each). V was cut by 8 bases and J by 7 bases, with 14 bases left in between. The CDR3 contains 13 residues. CDR1 is MNHEY, CDR2 SVGAGI, per germline. The DNA for the CDR3 is TGTGCCAGCCTACGGGGGCGGGGCGGGGAGCTGTTTTTT. This sequence encodes CASLRGRGGELFF.

This clone was seen a few times. The chain combines TRBV2 with TRBJ1-1; a possible D gene is TRBD1 (6 bases). CDR3 length: 13 amino acids. The V end lost 8 bases, the J end lost 3 bases, and 13 bases lay between the germline ends. The V gene's germline CDR1 is SNHLY and CDR2 FYNNEI. The CDR3 spells CASAQGVDTEAFF. As DNA, the CDR3 is TGTGCCAGCGCACAGGGAGTCGACACTGAAGCTTTCTTT.

CDR3: CAWSVIRGGEKLFF. In nucleotides, the CDR3 is TGTGCCTGGAGTGTAATCAGGGGGGGGGAAAAACTGTTTTTT. J is TRBJ1-4 and V is TRBV30; 7 bases line up with TRBD1. The trim removed 0 bases at V and 8 bases at J, leaving 6 bases unmatched. Germline assignment: CDR1 GTSNPN and CDR2 SVGIG (reference sequence). There are 14 residues in the CDR3.

This clone appeared a single time. CDR3 DNA sequence: TGTGCCAGCAGTCCCGGGAGCCAAGAGACCCAGTACTTC. Its protein product is CASSPGSQETQYF. The V call is TRBV12-3 or TRBV12-4, the J call TRBJ2-5, with D possibly being TRBD2 (6 bases). The V gene lost 5 bases and the J gene lost 1 base, with 8 bases spanning the gap. The CDR3 consists of 13 residues.

This chain joins TRBV9 and TRBJ1-2; D unclear. V was pared by 0 bases and J by 3 bases, with 9 bases between. Germline CDR1 SGDLS, CDR2 YYNGEE. The CDR3 covers 14 residues. CDR3 nucleotide sequence: TGTGCCAGCAGCGTAGATGGAGCCCACTATGGCTACACCTTC. Its protein product is CASSVDGAHYGYTF. Full variable domain (rest looked up from reference TRBV9 and TRBJ1-2): DSGVTQTPKHLITATGQRVTLRCSPRSGDLSVYWYQQSLDQGLQFLIQYYNGEERAKGNILERFSAQQFPDLHSELNLSSLELGDSALYFCASSVDGAHYGYTFGSGTRLTVV.

The chain recombines TRBV6-5 with TRBJ2-1; 7 positions agree with TRBD2. The CDR3 has 15 residues. Germline CDR1 reads MNHEY; CDR2 reads SVGAGI. V lost 5 bases, J lost 2 bases, and 6 bases stayed unmatched. CDR3 nucleotide sequence: TGTGCCAGCAGTCCGGGGAGGGGACCCTACAATGAGCAGTTCTTC. Amino acids: CASSPGRGPYNEQFF.

This clone was picked up one time. The chain combines TRBV18 with TRBJ1-2, with a tentative D call TRBD1 (6 bases). This CDR3 region has 16 residues. CDR1 and CDR2 (germline): KGHSH, LQKENI. V was clipped by 0 bases and J by 2 bases, with 13 bases between them. CDR3 nucleotide sequence: TGTGCCAGCTCACCACCGGAGGGAGGGGGAAACTATGGCTACACCTTC. Translation gives CASSPPEGGGNYGYTF. The full variable domain, its missing parts supplied by reference TRBV18 and TRBJ1-2, is NAGVMQNPRHLVRRRGQEARLRCSPMKGHSHVYWYRQLPEEGLKFMVYLQKENIIDESGMPKERFSAEFPKEGPSILRIQQVVRGDSAAYFCASSPPEGGGNYGYTFGSGTRLTVV.

The chain employs TRBV24-1 and TRBJ1-5, with 8 bases matching TRBD1. The trim removed 2 bases at V and 5 bases at J, leaving 7 bases unmatched. The CDR3 has 16 residues. Germline V gene sequence: CDR1 KGHDR, CDR2 SFDVKD. CDR3 in DNA: TGTGCCACCAGTGATTCGACCGGGACAGGCTATCAGCCCCAGCATTTT. The encoded protein is CATSDSTGTGYQPQHF.

This sequence joins TRBV5-4 and TRBJ2-3, with a possible D match to TRBD1 (7 bases). This CDR3 is built from 15 residues. Trimming removed 4 bases at V and 3 bases at J, with 15 bases between. Germline assignment: CDR1 SGHNT and CDR2 YYREEE (reference sequence). Written as DNA, the CDR3 is TGTGCCAGCAGCCCTCGACAGGGAGGAACAGATACGCAGTATTTT. Protein: CASSPRQGGTDTQYF.

V is TRBV6-6 and J is TRBJ2-5, with 10 bases aligning to TRBD2. Germline V gene data show CDR1 as MNHNY and CDR2 as SVGAGI (reference sequence). V dropped 5 bases and J dropped 3; count of bases not matched to a gene: 12. The CDR3 has 17 amino acids. In DNA form, the CDR3 reads TGTGCCAGCAGTCAACCTTTAGCGGGGGGCAGTAAAGAGACCCAGTACTTC. It is translated as CASSQPLAGGSKETQYF.

The chain couples TRBV15 to TRBJ1-5; D call uncertain. V was shortened by 5 bases and J by 0 bases, with 14 bases between the two germline ends. The germline V gene encodes CDR1 LNHNV and CDR2 YYDKDF (reference sequence). The CDR3 length is 16 residues. In DNA form, the CDR3 reads TGTGCCACCAGCCCGAAAGAGCTTAATAGCAATCAGCCCCAGCATTTT. Amino acids: CATSPKELNSNQPQHF.

The chain combines TRBV5-1 with TRBJ2-2; D ambiguous. CDR1 SGHRS and CDR2 YFSETQ come from the germline V gene. V lost 2 bases, J lost 8 bases, and 4 bases lay in between. This CDR3 contains 11 residues. The DNA of the CDR3 is TGCGCCAGCAGCTTCGGTGGGGAGCTGTTTTTT. Translation: CASSFGGELFF.

V and J are TRBV7-8 and TRBJ2-5; D uncertain. The CDR3 totals 14 residues. Per the germline V gene, CDR1 is SGHVS and CDR2 is FQNEAQ. Deletions cut 5 bases from V and 0 bases from J, with 10 bases between. The CDR3 bases are TGTGCCAGCAGCCCGGACCCGTACCAAGAGACCCAGTACTTC. Translating it yields CASSPDPYQETQYF.

The genes are TRBV5-8 and TRBJ2-1, with D possibly TRBD2 on 5 matching bases. Germline assignment: CDR1 SGHTS and CDR2 YDEGEE. V was trimmed by 3 bases and J by 3 bases, leaving 10 bases between them. The CDR3 covers 14 residues. This CDR3 reads CASSSIDYYNEQFF. The DNA for the CDR3 is TGTGCCAGCAGCTCTATCGACTACTACAATGAGCAGTTCTTC.

This clone was counted between two and nine times. CDR3 coding DNA: TGTGCCAGCAGCCAGGATCGGGGTGGCACCGGGGAGCTGTTTTTT. Protein sequence: CASSQDRGGTGELFF. The chain is built from TRBV21-1 and TRBJ2-2; TRBD2, the D gene given by the table, was not confirmed from the DNA. TRBV21-1 corresponds to a pseudogene. This CDR3 is 15 amino acids long.

This sequence joins TRBV18 and TRBJ2-5; unclear D gene. Germline V gives CDR1 KGHSH, CDR2 LQKENI. Trimming cost V 3 bases and J 4 bases, with 12 bases left between them. The CDR3 loop spans 14 amino acids. The CDR3 region has the DNA TGTGCCAGCTCACCGCCCGGGCCTGGAGAGACCCAGTACTTC. This encodes CASSPPGPGETQYF. Looking up the rest from reference TRBV18 and TRBJ2-5 gives the full variable domain: NAGVMQNPRHLVRRRGQEARLRCSPMKGHSHVYWYRQLPEEGLKFMVYLQKENIIDESGMPKERFSAEFPKEGPSILRIQQVVRGDSAAYFCASSPPGPGETQYFGPGTRLLVL.

The V gene is TRBV5-5, the J gene TRBJ1-3; possibly TRBD1 for D (5 bases). Germline CDR1 reads SGHKS; CDR2 reads YYEKEE (reference sequence). This CDR3 is built from 14 residues. V was trimmed by 6 bases and J by 1 base, leaving 11 bases between them. The CDR3 reads CASTPGGSGNTIYF. The CDR3 region has the DNA TGTGCCAGCACCCCTGGGGGGTCTGGAAACACCATATATTTT. Full variable domain (remainder filled in from reference TRBV5-5 and TRBJ1-3): DAGVTQSPTHLIKTRGQQVTLRCSPISGHKSVSWYQQVLGQGPQFIFQYYEKEERGRGNFPDRFSARQFPNYSSELNVNALLLGDSALYLCASTPGGSGNTIYFGEGSWLTVV.